A selection of T cell receptor beta chains follows, all from one sample in a study of tumor and adjacent non-tumor tissue in lung cancer. Each CDR3 protein gets one entry after TCRdb re-called the multiplex PCR reads with MiXCR. The data contain roughly 75,000 distinct CDR3 sequences, approximately 68% of them seen just once; the ten biggest clones take up roughly a quarter. Sample: distant non-tumor lung tissue. Every receptor here comes from a woman aged 45-60 years with non-small cell lung cancer. CDR3s include the opening cysteine and the closing phenylalanine or tryptophan. D genes are given only for firm matches. The size field is filled for only some rows; it gives once, few, many or a size class.

abundance	v_gene	d_gene	j_gene	len	CDR3aa	CDR3nt
-	TRBV29-1	-	TRBJ2-1	14	CSVEDWGVEKGQFF	TGCAGCGTTGAAGATTGGGGGGTAGAAAAAGGGCAGTTCTTC
-	TRBV5-5	-	TRBJ2-7	17	CASSLQSAGWSSYGQYF	TGTGCCAGTAGCTTGCAGTCCGCAGGGTGGTCCTCCTACGGGCAGTACTTC
-	TRBV11-1	-	TRBJ2-1	18	CASSRPRGGGKTYIEQFF	TGTGCCAGCAGTCGGCCGCGTGGTGGCGGGAAGACCTACATTGAGCAGTTCTTC
many	TRBV29-1	TRBD2	TRBJ2-1	12	CSVGVSGSTEFF	TGCAGCGTTGGGGTGAGCGGGAGTACCGAGTTCTTC
-	TRBV29-1	-	TRBJ1-2	11	CNVETGYAYTF	TGCAACGTGGAAACAGGGTATGCCTACACCTTC
-	TRBV12-3/TRBV12-4	TRBD1	TRBJ2-1	15	CAGTTLGQASNEQFF	TGTGCCGGCACCACCTTGGGACAGGCAAGCAATGAGCAGTTTTTC
-	TRBV11-1	TRBD1	TRBJ2-3	14	CASSLVTGTDTQDF	TGTGCCAGTAGCTTAGTGACCGGGACAGATACGCAGGATTTT
-	TRBV7-3	TRBD2	TRBJ2-3	15	CASSLGTTRTDTQYF	TGTGCCAGCAGCTTAGGGACTACCCGCACAGATACGCAGTATTTT
-	TRBV6-1	-	TRBJ2-5	12	CASSIREETQYF	TGTGCCAGCAGTATCCGCGAAGAGACCCAGTACTTC
-	TRBV20-1	TRBD2	TRBJ2-3	14	CSARGASGNFTQYF	TGCAGTGCTAGGGGAGCTAGCGGGAACTTTACGCAGTATTTC
-	TRBV6-1	-	TRBJ2-1	14	CASSAAEAIKEQFF	TGTGCCAGCAGCGCCGCGGAGGCTATCAAAGAGCAGTTCTTC
-	TRBV11-2	-	TRBJ2-3	14	CISGLGQFTDTQYF	TGTATCAGCGGCTTAGGACAGTTCACAGATACGCAGTATTTT
once	TRBV11-2	TRBD1	TRBJ2-7	16	CASSPRPGTGMGEHYF	TGTGCCAGCAGCCCCCGTCCCGGGACAGGGATGGGGGAGCACTATTTC
many	TRBV7-8	-	TRBJ2-5	11	CASSLAETQYF	TGTGCCAGCAGCTTAGCTGAGACCCAGTACTTC
once	TRBV10-3	-	TRBJ2-2	14	CAISEPGFTGGLSF	TGTGCCATCAGTGAACCAGGGTTCACCGGGGGGCTGTCTTTT
-	TRBV6-6	-	TRBJ2-2	15	CASSLTGQSSGELLF	TGTGCCAGCAGTTTGACAGGCCAAAGCTCCGGGGAGCTGTTATTT
once	TRBV4-1	TRBD1	TRBJ2-3	14	CASSQVAGGDTQYF	TGCGCCAGCAGCCAAGTTGCAGGGGGAGATACGCAGTATTTT
-	TRBV28	-	TRBJ2-3	15	CASSLGEGHTDTQYF	TGTGCCAGCAGTTTGGGAGAGGGCCACACAGATACGCAGTATTTT
many	TRBV4-1	TRBD2	TRBJ2-1	18	CASSREPTSGSPRDEQFF	TGCGCCAGCAGCCGAGAACCGACTAGCGGGAGCCCACGGGATGAGCAGTTCTTC
-	TRBV28	-	TRBJ1-4	13	CASIGGANEKLFF	TGTGCCAGTATTGGCGGAGCTAATGAAAAACTGTTTTTT
-	TRBV12-3/TRBV12-4	-	TRBJ2-3	12	CARSFGDQPQYF	TGTGCCAGGAGTTTCGGGGATCAGCCCCAGTATTTT
-	TRBV20-1	-	TRBJ2-7	14	CSANHEGTGYEQYF	TGCAGTGCTAACCATGAAGGCACGGGCTACGAGCAGTACTTC
few	TRBV11-3	-	TRBJ1-1	14	CASSLDDETPEALF	TGTGCCAGCAGCTTAGATGATGAGACTCCTGAAGCTTTATTT
many	TRBV11-2	TRBD2	TRBJ2-3	18	CASSSGRSGLAGRVAQYF	TGTGCCAGCAGCTCGGGTCGTTCGGGACTAGCGGGAAGGGTCGCCCAGTATTTT
once	TRBV6-2/TRBV6-3	-	TRBJ1-5	14	CADIPGGANQPQHF	TGTGCCGACATACCGGGGGGCGCCAATCAGCCCCAGCATTTT
-	TRBV11-1	-	TRBJ2-1	18	CASSRPRGDGKTYNGQFF	TGTGCCAGCAGTCGACCGCGTGGTGACGGGAAGACCTACAATGGGCAGTTCTTC
-	TRBV9	-	TRBJ2-1	15	CANSVGSGVNNEQFF	TGTGCCAACAGCGTAGGCAGCGGAGTTAACAATGAGCAGTTCTTC
many	TRBV5-4	TRBD1	TRBJ1-2	13	CASREDRGPGYTF	TGTGCCAGCAGAGAAGACAGGGGGCCCGGCTACACCTTC
-	TRBV28	-	TRBJ1-5	16	CANSLTSMVTNQPQHF	TGTGCCAACAGTCTAACAAGTATGGTTACGAATCAGCCCCAGCATTTT
-	TRBV6-2/TRBV6-3	TRBD2	TRBJ2-3	15	CASSYKGLQIDTQYF	TGTGCCAGCAGTTACAAGGGACTACAGATAGATACGCAGTATTTT
-	TRBV28	-	TRBJ2-1	16	CASSSLSVRYNNEQFF	TGTGCCAGCAGTTCACTGAGCGTGAGGTACAACAATGAGCAGTTCTTC
few	TRBV5-6	TRBD1	TRBJ1-6	14	CASSSDRGNSPLHF	TGTGCCAGCAGCTCGGACAGGGGAAATTCACCCCTCCACTTT
many	TRBV4-1	-	TRBJ2-2	16	CASSRLVGADTGELFF	TGCGCCAGCAGCCGCCTCGTGGGGGCTGACACCGGGGAGCTGTTTTTT
-	TRBV5-1	TRBD2	TRBJ2-1	14	CASSLTSGNNEQFF	TGCGCCAGCAGCTTGACTAGCGGTAACAATGAGCAGTTCTTC
-	TRBV11-2	TRBD1	TRBJ2-5	12	CASSLTGETKYF	TGTGCCAGTAGCCTCACAGGGGAGACCAAGTACTTC